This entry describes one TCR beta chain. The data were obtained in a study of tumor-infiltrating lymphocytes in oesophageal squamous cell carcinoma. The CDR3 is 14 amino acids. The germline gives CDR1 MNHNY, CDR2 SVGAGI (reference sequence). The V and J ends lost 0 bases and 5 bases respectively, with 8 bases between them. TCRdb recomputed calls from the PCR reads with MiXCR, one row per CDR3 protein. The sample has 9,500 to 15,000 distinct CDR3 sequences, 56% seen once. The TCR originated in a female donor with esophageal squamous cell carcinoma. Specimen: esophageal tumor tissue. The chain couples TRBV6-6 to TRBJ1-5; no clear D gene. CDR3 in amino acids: CASSYSPEYQPQHF. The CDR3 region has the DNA TGTGCCAGCAGTTACTCCCCAGAATATCAGCCCCAGCATTTT.